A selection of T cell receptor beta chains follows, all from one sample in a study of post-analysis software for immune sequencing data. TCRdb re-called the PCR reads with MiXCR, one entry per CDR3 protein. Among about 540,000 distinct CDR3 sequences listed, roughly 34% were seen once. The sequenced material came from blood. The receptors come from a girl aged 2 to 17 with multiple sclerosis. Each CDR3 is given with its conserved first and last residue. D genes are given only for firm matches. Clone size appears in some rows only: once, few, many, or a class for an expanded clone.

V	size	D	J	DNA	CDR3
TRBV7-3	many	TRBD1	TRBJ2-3	TGTGCCAGCAGCATTGGACAGGGGACAGATACGCAGTATTTT	CASSIGQGTDTQYF
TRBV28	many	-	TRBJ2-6	TGTGCCAGCAGGGGTTACAGGGCCACAAGCTCTGGGGCCAACGTCCTGACTTTC	CASRGYRATSSGANVLTF
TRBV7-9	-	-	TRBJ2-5	TGTGCCAGCAGCCCCCAGTCAGGGGCTGCAGAGACCCAGTACTTC	CASSPQSGAAETQYF
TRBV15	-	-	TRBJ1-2	TGTGCCACCAGCAGAGCTGGGCAGGTCTATGGCTACACCTTC	CATSRAGQVYGYTF
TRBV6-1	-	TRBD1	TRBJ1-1	TGTGCCAGCAGCACCGAAGCATGGGACAGGGATGTTGAGAACACTGAAGCTTTCTTT	CASSTEAWDRDVENTEAFF
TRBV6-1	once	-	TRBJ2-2	TGTGCCAGCAGTGAACTACAGAACACCGGGGAGCTGTTTTTT	CASSELQNTGELFF
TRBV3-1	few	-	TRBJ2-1	TGTGCCAGCAGCCAAGGTCGGGGAGAAAGCTCCTACAATGAGCAGTTCTTC	CASSQGRGESSYNEQFF
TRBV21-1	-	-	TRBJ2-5	TGTGCCAGCAGCAACCCGGGACAGGGGGCGCGAGAGACCCAGTACTTC	CASSNPGQGARETQYF
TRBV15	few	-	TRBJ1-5	TGTGCCACCAGCACCCAGAATAGCAATCAGCCCCAGCATTTT	CATSTQNSNQPQHF
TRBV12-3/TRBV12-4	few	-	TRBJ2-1	TGTGCCAGCAGCCGCGGACAGAATGAGCAGTTCTTC	CASSRGQNEQFF
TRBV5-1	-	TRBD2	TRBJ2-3	TGCGCCAGCAGCTTCTCTAGCGGGGGGGATACAGATACGCAGTATTTT	CASSFSSGGDTDTQYF
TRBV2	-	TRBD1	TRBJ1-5	TGTGCCAGCAGTAGGGGACAGGGGGCCGAAACAGATCAGCCCCAGCATTTT	CASSRGQGAETDQPQHF
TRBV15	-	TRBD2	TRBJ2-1	TGTGCCACCAGCAGAGATGGGGCTAGCGGCGGTGAGCAGTTCTTC	CATSRDGASGGEQFF
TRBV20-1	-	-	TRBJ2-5	TGCAGTGCTAGAGATCGACAGATCTACGAAGAGACCCAGTACTTC	CSARDRQIYEETQYF
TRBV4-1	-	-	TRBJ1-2	TGCGCCAGCAGCCAGGGACTCTGGACAGACTATGGCTACACCTTC	CASSQGLWTDYGYTF
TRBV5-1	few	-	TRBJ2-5	TGCGCCAGCAGCCGTTCCGACAGGACGGGGACCCAGTACTTC	CASSRSDRTGTQYF
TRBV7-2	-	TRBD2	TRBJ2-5	TGTGCCAGCAGCCAACCCGGACTAGGGGAGACCCAGTACTTC	CASSQPGLGETQYF
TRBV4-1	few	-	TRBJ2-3	TGCGCCAGCAGCTCTACGGACGGCTCCACAGATACGCAGTATTTT	CASSSTDGSTDTQYF
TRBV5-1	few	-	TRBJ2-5	TGCGCCAGCAGCATGGATACACAAGAGACCCAGTACTTC	CASSMDTQETQYF
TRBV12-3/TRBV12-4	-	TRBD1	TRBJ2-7	TGTGCCAGCAGTTGGGACAGGGAAGGTGACGAGCAGTACTTC	CASSWDREGDEQYF
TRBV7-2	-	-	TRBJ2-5	TGTGCCAGCAGCCCGGAGGGAGGGGGAGTCCAAGAGACCCAGTACTTC	CASSPEGGGVQETQYF
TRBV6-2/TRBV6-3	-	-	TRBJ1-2	TGTGCCAGCAGTTACGTCAGCGAGTATGGCTACACCTTC	CASSYVSEYGYTF
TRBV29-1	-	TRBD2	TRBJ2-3	TGCAGCGTTGAAGGCGGGGGGGACACAGATACGCAGTATTTT	CSVEGGGDTDTQYF
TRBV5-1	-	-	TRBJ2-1	TGCGCCAGCAGCTCCGACGTTGTGGATCCCAATGAGCAGTTCTTC	CASSSDVVDPNEQFF
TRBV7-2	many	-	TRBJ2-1	TGTGCCAGCAGCTCCCGAAGGGGCTCCTACAATGAGCAGTTCTTC	CASSSRRGSYNEQFF
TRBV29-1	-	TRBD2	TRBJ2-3	TGCAGCGTTGATCGCCAGGGAGGGTACACAGATACGCAGTATTTT	CSVDRQGGYTDTQYF
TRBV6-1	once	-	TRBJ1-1	TGTGCCAGCGAGGGGCGGTCGGGCGTGAACACTGAAGCTTTCTTT	CASEGRSGVNTEAFF
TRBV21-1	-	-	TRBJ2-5	TGTGCCAGTTCCGAAATGGGGAAGGAAGAGACCCAGTACTTC	CASSEMGKEETQYF
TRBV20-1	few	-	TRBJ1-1	TGCAGTGCTAGGGAAGGGGCCAGGGATACTGAAGCTTTCTTT	CSAREGARDTEAFF
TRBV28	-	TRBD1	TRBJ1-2	TGTGCCGGGGGACAGGGCCCCTATGGCTACACCTTC	CAGGQGPYGYTF
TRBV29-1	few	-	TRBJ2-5	TGCAGCGTCCGCCCTCCCCGCCGGACTTCTCAAGAGACCCAGTACTTC	CSVRPPRRTSQETQYF
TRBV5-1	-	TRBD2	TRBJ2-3	TGCGCCAGCAGCTTCGGAACTAGCGGGGGTTCTAGCACAGATACGCAGTATTTT	CASSFGTSGGSSTDTQYF
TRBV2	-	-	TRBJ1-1	TGTGCCAGCAGTGAAGCCGGGACTGAAGCTTTCTTT	CASSEAGTEAFF
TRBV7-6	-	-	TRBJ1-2	TGTGCCAGCAGCTTAGAGGAGGCAGGGAGCAGCTACACCTTC	CASSLEEAGSSYTF
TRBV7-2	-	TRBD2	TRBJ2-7	TGTGCCAGCAGCGCTCCATCGAGCGGGGGGTCGGCCTACGAGCAGTACTTC	CASSAPSSGGSAYEQYF